This is a list of T cell receptor beta chains from one sample in a study of monozygotic twins with inflammatory bowel disease. TCRdb reanalyzed the 5' RACE reads and collapses them to one entry per CDR3 protein, without DNA. Its table lists over 200,000 distinct CDR3 sequences. Sequencing input: blood. Every receptor here comes from a human donor with ulcerative colitis or Crohn's disease, or a healthy co-twin of an affected twin (not recorded which). CDR3s include the opening cysteine and the closing phenylalanine or tryptophan. Fields, in order: CDR3 length, J gene, V gene, CDR3 protein.

13	TRBJ1-2	TRBV6-6	CASSPGQGAGYTF
14	TRBJ2-4	TRBV20-1	CSVCSPLAKNIQYF
13	TRBJ2-1	TRBV20-1	CSARESPYNEQFF
13	TRBJ2-5	TRBV10-3	CATAATGKETQYF
15	TRBJ2-3	TRBV6-4	CASSATSGSTDTQYF
16	TRBJ2-4	TRBV27	CASSNSLAGALNIQYF
14	TRBJ1-6	TRBV12-3/TRBV12-4	CASSLVGDHSPLHF
14	TRBJ1-1	TRBV20-1	CSAPRTGGNTEAFF
15	TRBJ2-5	TRBV6-2/TRBV6-3	CASSYVKAGRETQYF
14	TRBJ2-1	TRBV29-1	CSASQGGSYNEQFF